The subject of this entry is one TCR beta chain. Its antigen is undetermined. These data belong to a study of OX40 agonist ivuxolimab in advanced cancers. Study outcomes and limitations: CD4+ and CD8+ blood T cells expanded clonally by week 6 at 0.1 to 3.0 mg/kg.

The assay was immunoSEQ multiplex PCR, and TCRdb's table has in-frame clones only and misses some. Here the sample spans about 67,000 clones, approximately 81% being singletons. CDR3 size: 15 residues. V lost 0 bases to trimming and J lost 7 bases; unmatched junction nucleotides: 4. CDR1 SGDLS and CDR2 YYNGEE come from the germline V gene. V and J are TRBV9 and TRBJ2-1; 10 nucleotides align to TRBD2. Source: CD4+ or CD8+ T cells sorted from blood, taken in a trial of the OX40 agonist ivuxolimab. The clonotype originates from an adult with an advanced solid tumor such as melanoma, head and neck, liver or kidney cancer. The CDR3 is CASSVDLAGANEQFF. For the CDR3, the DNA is TGTGCCAGCAGCGTAGATCTAGCGGGAGCTAATGAGCAGTTCTTC.